The TCR beta chain described here comes from a study of blood T cell repertoires in COVID-19. Study overall: The origin of the acute and convalescent COVID-19 samples was the United States, Italy and Spain. Sample material is recorded as cDNA or gDNA derived from T cells, B-cell-depleted T cells, or PBMCs.

The junction had 11 bases not matched to a gene; V was cut back by 0 bases and J by 5 bases. Germline V gene sequence: CDR1 SGHRS, CDR2 YFSETQ. The CDR3 extends over 16 amino acids. Recruits, aged about 18 to 95 years, lived in 20 to 30 US areas. Participants in the exposed group had met a COVID-19 case in the 2 weeks before joining the study. The protocol was immunoSEQ multiplex PCR, while the TCRdb copy is restricted to in-frame clones and leaves out a portion. The sample lists about 220,000 clones, around 91% occurring once. Sequencing input: PBMCs or T cells enriched from blood (not recorded which). The source of this sequence is a man aged 30-40 years who had been exposed to COVID-19. V and J are TRBV5-1 and TRBJ2-7; TRBD1 aligns across 7 bases. The CDR3 coding sequence is TGCGCCAGCAGCTTGGGATCGGCAGGGGGATCCGACGAGCAGTACTTC. Its translation is CASSLGSAGGSDEQYF.